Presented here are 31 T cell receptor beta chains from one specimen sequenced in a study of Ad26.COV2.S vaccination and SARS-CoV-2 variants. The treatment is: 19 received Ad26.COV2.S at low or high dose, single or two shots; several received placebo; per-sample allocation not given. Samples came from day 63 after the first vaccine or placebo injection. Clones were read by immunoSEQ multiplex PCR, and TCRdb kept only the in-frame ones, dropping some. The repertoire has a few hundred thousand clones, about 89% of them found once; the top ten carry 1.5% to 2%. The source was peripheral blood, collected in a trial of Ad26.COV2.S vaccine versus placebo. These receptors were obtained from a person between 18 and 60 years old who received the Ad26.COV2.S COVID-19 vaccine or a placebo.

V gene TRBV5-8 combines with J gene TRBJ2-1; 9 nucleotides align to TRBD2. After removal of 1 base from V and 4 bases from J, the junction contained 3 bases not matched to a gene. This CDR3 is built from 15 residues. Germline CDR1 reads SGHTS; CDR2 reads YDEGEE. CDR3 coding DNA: TGTGCCAGCAGCTTGCTAGCGGGAATATACAATGAGCAGTTCTTC. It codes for CASSLLAGIYNEQFF.

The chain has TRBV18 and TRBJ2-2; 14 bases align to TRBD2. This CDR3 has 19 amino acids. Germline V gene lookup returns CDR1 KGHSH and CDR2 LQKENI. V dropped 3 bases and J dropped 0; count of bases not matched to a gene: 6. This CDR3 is CASSPRTSGRQSNTGELFF. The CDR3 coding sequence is TGTGCCAGCTCACCTCGGACTAGCGGGAGGCAATCGAACACCGGGGAGCTGTTTTTT.

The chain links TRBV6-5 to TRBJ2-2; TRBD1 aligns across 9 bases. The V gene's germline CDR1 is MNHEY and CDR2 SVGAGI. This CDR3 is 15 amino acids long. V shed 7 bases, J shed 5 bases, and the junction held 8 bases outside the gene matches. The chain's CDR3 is CASTFGTGRTGELFF. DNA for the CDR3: TGTGCCAGCACCTTCGGGACAGGGAGAACCGGGGAGCTGTTTTTT.

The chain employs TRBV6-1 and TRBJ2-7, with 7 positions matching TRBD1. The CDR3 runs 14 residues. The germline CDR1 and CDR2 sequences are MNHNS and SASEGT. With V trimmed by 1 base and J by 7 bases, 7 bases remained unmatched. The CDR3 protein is CASSEGTGMREQYF. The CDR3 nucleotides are TGTGCCAGCAGTGAAGGGACAGGTATGAGGGAGCAGTACTTC.

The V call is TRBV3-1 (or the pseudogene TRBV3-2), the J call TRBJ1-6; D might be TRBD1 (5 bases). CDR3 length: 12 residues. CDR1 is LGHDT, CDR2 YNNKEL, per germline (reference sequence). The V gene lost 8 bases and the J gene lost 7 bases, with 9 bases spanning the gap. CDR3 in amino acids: CASCRGNSPLHF. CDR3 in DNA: TGTGCCAGCTGTCGGGGGAATTCACCCCTCCACTTT.

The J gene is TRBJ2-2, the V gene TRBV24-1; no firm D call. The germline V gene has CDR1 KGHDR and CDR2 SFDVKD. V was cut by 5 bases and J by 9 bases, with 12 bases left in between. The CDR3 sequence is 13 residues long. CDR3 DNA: TGTGCCACCAGTGGGTCTATAATCCGGGAGCTGTTTTTT. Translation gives CATSGSIIRELFF.

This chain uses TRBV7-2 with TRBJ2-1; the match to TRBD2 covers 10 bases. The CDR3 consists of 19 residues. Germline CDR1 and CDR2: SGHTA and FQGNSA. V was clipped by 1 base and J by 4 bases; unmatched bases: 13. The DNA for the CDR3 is TGTGCCAGCAGCTTAGTTCCGGCTAGCGGGAGAAGGAGGTACAATGAGCAGTTCTTC. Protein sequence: CASSLVPASGRRRYNEQFF.

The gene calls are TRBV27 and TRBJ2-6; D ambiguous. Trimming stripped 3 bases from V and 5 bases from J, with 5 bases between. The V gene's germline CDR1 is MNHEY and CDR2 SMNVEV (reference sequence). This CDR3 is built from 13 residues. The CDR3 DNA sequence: TGTGCCAGCAGTTTCAGATGGGCCAACGTCCTGACTTTC. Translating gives CASSFRWANVLTF.

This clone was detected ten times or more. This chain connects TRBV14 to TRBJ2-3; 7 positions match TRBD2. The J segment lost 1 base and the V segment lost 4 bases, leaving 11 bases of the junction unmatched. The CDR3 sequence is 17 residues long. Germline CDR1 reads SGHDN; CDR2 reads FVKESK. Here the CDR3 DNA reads TGTGCCAGCAGCCCCTGGGAGCGGGAAGGTGGCACAGATACGCAGTATTTT. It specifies CASSPWEREGGTDTQYF.

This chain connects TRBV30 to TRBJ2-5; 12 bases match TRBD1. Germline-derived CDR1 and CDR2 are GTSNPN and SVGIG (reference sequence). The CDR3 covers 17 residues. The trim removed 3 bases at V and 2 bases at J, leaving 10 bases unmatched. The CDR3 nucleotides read TGTGCCTGGAGCGGTGGGACAGGGGGCTGGTGGCAAGAGACCCAGTACTTC. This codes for CAWSGGTGGWWQETQYF.

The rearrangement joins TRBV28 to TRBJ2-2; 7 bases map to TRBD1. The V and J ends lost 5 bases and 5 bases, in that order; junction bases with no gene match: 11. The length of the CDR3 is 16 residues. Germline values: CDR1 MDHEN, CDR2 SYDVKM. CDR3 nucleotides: TGTGCCAGCAGTCCCAAGAGGGGGCGCTTGACCGGGGAGCTGTTTTTT. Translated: CASSPKRGRLTGELFF.

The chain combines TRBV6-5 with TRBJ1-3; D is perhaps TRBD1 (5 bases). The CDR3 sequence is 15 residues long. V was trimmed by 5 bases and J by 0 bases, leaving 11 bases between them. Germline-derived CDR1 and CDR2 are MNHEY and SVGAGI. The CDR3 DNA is TGTGCCAGCAGTCAACAGGCTTACTCTGGAAACACCATATATTTT. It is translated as CASSQQAYSGNTIYF.

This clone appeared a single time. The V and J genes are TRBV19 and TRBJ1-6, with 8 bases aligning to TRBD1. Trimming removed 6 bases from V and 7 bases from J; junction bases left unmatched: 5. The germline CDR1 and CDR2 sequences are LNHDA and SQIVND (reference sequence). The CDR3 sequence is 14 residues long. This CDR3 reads CASSTTGANSPLHF. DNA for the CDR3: TGTGCCAGTAGCACGACAGGGGCCAATTCACCCCTCCACTTT.

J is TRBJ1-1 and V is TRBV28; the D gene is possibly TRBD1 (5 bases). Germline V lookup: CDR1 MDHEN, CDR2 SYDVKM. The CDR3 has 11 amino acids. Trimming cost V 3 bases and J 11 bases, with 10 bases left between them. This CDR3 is CASSFNRRAFF. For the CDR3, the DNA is TGTGCCAGCAGTTTTAACAGGAGGGCTTTCTTT. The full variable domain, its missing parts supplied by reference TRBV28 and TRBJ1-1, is DVKVTQSSRYLVKRTGEKVFLECVQDMDHENMFWYRQDPGLGLRLIYFSYDVKMKEKGDIPEGYSVSREKKERFSLILESASTNQTSMYLCASSFNRRAFFGQGTRLTVV.

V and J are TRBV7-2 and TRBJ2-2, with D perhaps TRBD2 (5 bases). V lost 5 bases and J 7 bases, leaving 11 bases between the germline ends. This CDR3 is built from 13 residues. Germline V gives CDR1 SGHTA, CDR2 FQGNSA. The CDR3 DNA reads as TGTGCCAGCAGCCGGGATCGTCGCGGGGAGCTGTTTTTT. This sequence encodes CASSRDRRGELFF.

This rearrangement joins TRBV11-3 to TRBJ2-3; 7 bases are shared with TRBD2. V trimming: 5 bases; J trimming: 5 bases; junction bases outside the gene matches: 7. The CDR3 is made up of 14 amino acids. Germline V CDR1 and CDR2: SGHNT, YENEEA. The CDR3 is CASSPAGAGDTQYF. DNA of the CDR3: TGTGCCAGCAGCCCCGCGGGAGCCGGAGATACGCAGTATTTT.

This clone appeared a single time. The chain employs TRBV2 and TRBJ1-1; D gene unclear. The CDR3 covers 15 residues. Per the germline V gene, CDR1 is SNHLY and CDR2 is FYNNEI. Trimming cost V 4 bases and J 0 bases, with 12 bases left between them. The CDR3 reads CASSGVLSMNTEAFF. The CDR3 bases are TGTGCCAGCAGTGGGGTACTGAGCATGAACACTGAAGCTTTCTTT.

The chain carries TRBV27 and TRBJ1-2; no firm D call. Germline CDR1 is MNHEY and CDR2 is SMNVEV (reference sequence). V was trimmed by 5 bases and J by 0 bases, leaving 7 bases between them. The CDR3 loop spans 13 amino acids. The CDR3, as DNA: TGTGCCAGCAGTCCGAAGCCTAACTATGGCTACACCTTC. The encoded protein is CASSPKPNYGYTF.

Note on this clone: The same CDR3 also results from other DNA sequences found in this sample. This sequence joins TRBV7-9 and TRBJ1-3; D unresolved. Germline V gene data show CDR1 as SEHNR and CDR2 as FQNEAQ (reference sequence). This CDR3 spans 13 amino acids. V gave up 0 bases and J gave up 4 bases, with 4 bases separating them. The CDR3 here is CASSLAGGNTIYF. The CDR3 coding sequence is TGTGCCAGCAGCTTAGCCGGCGGAAACACCATATATTTT.

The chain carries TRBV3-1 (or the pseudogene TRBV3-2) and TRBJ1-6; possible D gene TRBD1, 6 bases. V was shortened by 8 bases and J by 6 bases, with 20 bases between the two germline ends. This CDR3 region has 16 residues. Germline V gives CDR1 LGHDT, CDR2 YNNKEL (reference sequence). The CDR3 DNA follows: TGTGCCAGCGGCCTTGGGCAGGGGTCTCGTAATTCACCCCTCCACTTT. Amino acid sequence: CASGLGQGSRNSPLHF.

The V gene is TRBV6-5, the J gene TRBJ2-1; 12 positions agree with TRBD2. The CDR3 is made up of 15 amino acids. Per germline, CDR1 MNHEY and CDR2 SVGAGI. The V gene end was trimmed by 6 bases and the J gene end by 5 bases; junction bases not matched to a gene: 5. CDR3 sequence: CASSGTSGRNNEQFF. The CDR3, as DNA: TGTGCCAGCAGCGGGACTAGCGGGCGTAACAATGAGCAGTTCTTC.

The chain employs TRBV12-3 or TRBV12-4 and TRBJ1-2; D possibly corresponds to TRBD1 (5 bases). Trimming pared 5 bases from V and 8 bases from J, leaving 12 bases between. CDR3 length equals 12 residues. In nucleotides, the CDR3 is TGTGCCAGCAGTCCCCGGGACCGAGGCTACACCTTC. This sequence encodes CASSPRDRGYTF.

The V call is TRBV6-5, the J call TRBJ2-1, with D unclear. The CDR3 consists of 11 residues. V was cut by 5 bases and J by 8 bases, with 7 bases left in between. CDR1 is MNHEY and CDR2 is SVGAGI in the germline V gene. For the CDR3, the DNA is TGTGCCAGCAGTCCGATGGATGAGCAGTTCTTC. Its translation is CASSPMDEQFF.

The CDR3 protein is CASSVGTSGRYEQYF. The CDR3 region has the DNA TGCGCCAGCAGTGTTGGGACTAGCGGGAGGTACGAGCAGTACTTC. The chain recombines TRBV10-1 with TRBJ2-7; 15 bases are a match to TRBD2. The CDR3 length is 15 residues. The V gene end was trimmed by 4 bases and the J gene end by 4 bases; junction bases not matched to a gene: 2. Germline V gene sequence: CDR1 WNHNN, CDR2 SYGVQD (reference sequence).

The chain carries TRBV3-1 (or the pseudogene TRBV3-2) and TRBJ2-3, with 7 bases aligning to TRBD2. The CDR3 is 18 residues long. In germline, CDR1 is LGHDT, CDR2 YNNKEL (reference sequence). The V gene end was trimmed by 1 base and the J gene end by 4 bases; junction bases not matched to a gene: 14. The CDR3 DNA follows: TGTGCCAGCAGCCAAGCTACGGGGGGAGGGCCGATTGCAGATACGCAGTATTTT. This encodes CASSQATGGGPIADTQYF.

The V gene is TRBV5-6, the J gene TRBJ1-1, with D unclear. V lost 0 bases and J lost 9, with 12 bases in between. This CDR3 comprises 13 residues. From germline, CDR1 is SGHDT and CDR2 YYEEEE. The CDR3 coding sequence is TGTGCCAGCAGCTTGGGCAGAGCGGCCAAAGCTTTCTTT. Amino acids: CASSLGRAAKAFF.

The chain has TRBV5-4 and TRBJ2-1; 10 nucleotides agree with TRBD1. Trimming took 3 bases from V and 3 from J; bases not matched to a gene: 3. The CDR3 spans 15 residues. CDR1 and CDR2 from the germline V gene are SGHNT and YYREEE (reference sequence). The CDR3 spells CASSSRDRGYNEQFF. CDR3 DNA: TGTGCCAGCAGCTCCCGGGACAGGGGCTACAATGAGCAGTTCTTC.

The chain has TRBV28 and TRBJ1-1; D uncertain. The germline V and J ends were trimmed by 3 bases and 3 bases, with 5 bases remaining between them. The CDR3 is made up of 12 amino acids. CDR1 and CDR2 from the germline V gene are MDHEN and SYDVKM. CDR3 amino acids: CASSLPDTEAFF. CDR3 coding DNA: TGTGCCAGCAGTTTGCCCGACACTGAAGCTTTCTTT.

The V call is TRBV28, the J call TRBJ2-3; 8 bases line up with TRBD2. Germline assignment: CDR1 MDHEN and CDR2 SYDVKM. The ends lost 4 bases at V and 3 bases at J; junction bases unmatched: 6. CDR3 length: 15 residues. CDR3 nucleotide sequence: TGTGCCAGCAGTTCCCCGGGACTAGGTACAGATACGCAGTATTTT. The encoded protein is CASSSPGLGTDTQYF.

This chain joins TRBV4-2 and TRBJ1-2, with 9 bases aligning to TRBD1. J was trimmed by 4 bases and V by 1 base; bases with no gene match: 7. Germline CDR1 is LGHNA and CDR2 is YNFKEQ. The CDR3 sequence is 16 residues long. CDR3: CASSQVSDRGRYGYTF. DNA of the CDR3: TGTGCCAGCAGCCAAGTTTCGGACAGGGGCCGCTATGGCTACACCTTC.

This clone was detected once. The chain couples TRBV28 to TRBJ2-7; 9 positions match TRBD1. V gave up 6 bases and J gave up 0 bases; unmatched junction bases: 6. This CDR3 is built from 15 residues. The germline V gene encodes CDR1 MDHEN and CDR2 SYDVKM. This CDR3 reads CASRSSGQGSYEQYF. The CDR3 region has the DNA TGTGCCAGCAGGTCGTCGGGACAGGGCTCCTACGAGCAGTACTTC.